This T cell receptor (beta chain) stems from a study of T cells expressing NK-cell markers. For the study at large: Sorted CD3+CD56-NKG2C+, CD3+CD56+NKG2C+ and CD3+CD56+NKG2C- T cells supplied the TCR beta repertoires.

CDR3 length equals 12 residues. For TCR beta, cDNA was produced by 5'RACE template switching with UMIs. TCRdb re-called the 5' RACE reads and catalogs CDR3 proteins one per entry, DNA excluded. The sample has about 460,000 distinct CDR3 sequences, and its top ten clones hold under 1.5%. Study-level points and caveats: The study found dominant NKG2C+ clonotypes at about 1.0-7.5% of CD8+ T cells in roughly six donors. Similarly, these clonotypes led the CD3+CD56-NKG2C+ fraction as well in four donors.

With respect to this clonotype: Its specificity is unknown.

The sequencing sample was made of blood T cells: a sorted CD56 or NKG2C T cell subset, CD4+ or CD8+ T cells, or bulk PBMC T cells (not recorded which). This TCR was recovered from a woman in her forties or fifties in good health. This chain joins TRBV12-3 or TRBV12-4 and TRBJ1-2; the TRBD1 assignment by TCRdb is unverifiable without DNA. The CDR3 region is CASSFGGYGYTF.